Listed below are T cell receptor beta chains from one sample, sequenced in a study of PD-1 blockade in classical Hodgkin lymphoma. TCRdb's copy holds only in-frame clones and misses some; the assay was immunoSEQ multiplex PCR. The data contain tens of thousands of clones, about three quarters of them singletons. Material: peripheral blood mononuclear cells (PBMCs), obtained before the second cycle of nivolumab. The source is a human donor with classical Hodgkin lymphoma. Both conserved end residues are part of each CDR3. Fields, in order: J gene, V gene, clone size, D gene, CDR3 protein, CDR3 DNA. A D gene is named only where the DNA matches it firmly. Clone sizes are given selectively: once, few, many, or a class where the clone is expanded.

TRBJ1-1 TRBV6-6 once . CASSYAEGSTEAFF TGTGCCAGCAGTTACGCGGAGGGGTCCACTGAAGCTTTCTTT
TRBJ2-3 TRBV6-5 few TRBD2 CASSPGLANTQYF TGTGCCAGCAGCCCGGGACTAGCTAATACGCAGTATTTT
TRBJ2-7 TRBV5-8 . . CASSFGQIYEQYF TGTGCCAGCAGCTTCGGGCAGATCTACGAGCAGTACTTC
TRBJ1-2 TRBV7-9 medium-sized . CASSPPGFGGGYTF TGTGCCAGCAGCCCCCCCGGTTTTGGAGGCGGCTACACCTTC
TRBJ1-3 TRBV2 . . CASRKTGGAGNTIYF TGTGCCAGCAGGAAAACCGGGGGAGCTGGAAACACCATATATTTT
TRBJ2-7 TRBV19 . TRBD1 CASAADRAYEQYF TGTGCCAGTGCCGCGGACAGGGCCTACGAGCAGTACTTC
TRBJ2-7 TRBV29-1 . . CSAWGGTDDYEQYF TGCAGCGCCTGGGGCGGGACTGATGACTACGAGCAGTACTTC
TRBJ2-7 TRBV4-1 . . CASSQPRQYSYEQYF TGCGCCAGCAGCCAACCCCGACAGTACTCCTACGAGCAGTACTTC
TRBJ1-4 TRBV7-2 . . CASSPTRGNEKLFF TGTGCCAGCAGCCCCACGAGGGGGAATGAAAAACTGTTTTTT
TRBJ1-3 TRBV9 . . CASSLRDSGNTIYF TGTGCCAGCAGCCTACGGGACTCTGGAAACACCATATATTTT
TRBJ2-5 TRBV19 . TRBD1 CASGQGEGFETQYF TGTGCCAGCGGACAGGGTGAGGGGTTCGAGACCCAGTACTTC
TRBJ2-1 TRBV12-2 . . CASRLPPLERGAYNEQFF TGTGCAAGTCGCTTACCCCCGCTTGAGCGGGGGGCCTACAATGAGCAGTTCTTC
TRBJ2-1 TRBV29-1 few . CSVYGGEQFF TGCAGCGTTTACGGGGGTGAGCAGTTCTTC
TRBJ1-3 TRBV11-1 . . CASSPMGGSGNTIYF TGTGCCAGCAGCCCTATGGGTGGCTCTGGAAACACCATATATTTT
TRBJ1-5 TRBV15 . . CATSTDTRNQPQHF TGTGCCACCAGTACTGACACACGCAATCAGCCCCAGCATTTT
TRBJ1-4 TRBV2 once TRBD1 CASSLDRGRSEKLFF TGTGCCAGCAGCCTAGACAGGGGGCGTAGTGAAAAACTGTTTTTT
TRBJ1-2 TRBV18 few . CASSPRTTANYGYTF TGTGCCAGCTCACCAAGGACAACAGCTAACTATGGCTACACCTTC
TRBJ1-5 TRBV9 once . CASSAEGLANQPQHF TGTGCCAGCAGCGCCGAGGGGTTGGCCAATCAGCCCCAGCATTTT
TRBJ2-1 TRBV7-2 . . CASSLEIQRAGEQFF TGTGCCAGCAGCTTAGAGATTCAGCGGGCTGGGGAGCAGTTCTTC
TRBJ1-1 TRBV4-1 . . CASSPTNQRGAFF TGCGCCAGCAGCCCTACCAACCAAAGGGGAGCTTTCTTT
TRBJ2-5 TRBV7-2 . TRBD2 CASSFLSSGRGETQYF TGTGCCAGCAGCTTTTTGTCGAGCGGGAGAGGAGAGACCCAGTACTTC
TRBJ2-5 TRBV2 . TRBD2 CASTAGAKETQYF TGTGCCAGCACAGCGGGGGCAAAAGAGACCCAGTACTTC
TRBJ2-7 TRBV9 once . CASSVEEGGMEQYF TGTGCCAGCAGCGTAGAGGAAGGGGGGATGGAACAGTACTTC
TRBJ2-1 TRBV5-1 . . CASSLALKGVSDNEQFF TGCGCCAGCAGCTTGGCCCTTAAGGGGGTAAGCGACAATGAGCAGTTCTTC
TRBJ1-5 TRBV5-1 . . CASSLSGGDQPQHF TGCGCCAGCAGCTTAAGCGGGGGCGATCAGCCCCAGCATTTT
TRBJ2-1 TRBV21-1 once . CASSKASLAGGPYEQFF TGTGCCAGCAGCAAAGCGTCACTAGCGGGAGGGCCCTATGAGCAGTTCTTC
TRBJ1-2 TRBV23-1 . . CASSQLQPLLYGYTF TGCGCCAGCAGTCAATTACAACCTCTCCTCTATGGCTACACCTTC
TRBJ2-1 TRBV11-3 . . CASSQNRDPYNEQFF TGTGCCAGCAGCCAAAACAGGGATCCGTACAATGAGCAGTTCTTC
TRBJ1-1 TRBV10-3 . . CAISESIRGRITEAFF TGTGCCATCAGTGAGTCGATCCGAGGACGGATAACTGAAGCTTTCTTT
TRBJ1-6 TRBV6-5 once TRBD1 CASSYSSGGSSPLHF TGTGCCAGCAGTTACTCCTCAGGGGGAAGTTCACCCCTCCACTTT
TRBJ1-1 TRBV6-6 . . CASSYPGGNTEAFF TGTGCCAGCAGTTACCCGGGAGGGAACACTGAAGCTTTCTTT
TRBJ1-1 TRBV27 . . CASSLVRGGYTEAFF TGTGCCAGCAGTTTAGTTAGGGGTGGTTACACTGAAGCTTTCTTT
TRBJ2-1 TRBV4-1 once . CASSQAGNYNEQFF TGCGCCAGCAGCCAAGCAGGGAACTACAATGAGCAGTTCTTC
TRBJ1-6 TRBV15 . . CATSSGLSSSPLHF TGTGCCACCAGCAGTGGACTTAGTAGTTCACCCCTCCACTTT
TRBJ2-3 TRBV5-1 . . CASSYSGQLFTDTQYF TGCGCCAGCAGCTACTCTGGACAGTTGTTCACAGATACGCAGTATTTT
TRBJ2-7 TRBV29-1 . . CSVETPDISSYEQYF TGCAGCGTTGAAACACCGGACATCTCCTCCTACGAGCAGTACTTC
TRBJ2-1 TRBV5-1 . . CASSLAMLAFNHEQFF TGCGCCAGCAGCTTGGCCATGCTAGCGTTCAATCATGAGCAGTTCTTC
TRBJ2-7 TRBV7-9 few . CASSPSSYEQYF TGTGCCAGCAGCCCGAGTTCCTACGAGCAGTACTTC
TRBJ1-6 TRBV7-8 . . CASSADVDNSPLHF TGTGCCAGCAGCGCCGACGTGGATAATTCACCCCTCCACTTT
TRBJ1-1 TRBV6-5 . . CASRLFTGTEAFF TGTGCCAGCAGGTTATTCACAGGGACTGAAGCTTTCTTT
TRBJ1-2 TRBV28 few . CASSFGGRPYGYTF TGTGCCAGCAGTTTCGGCGGTCGTCCCTATGGCTACACCTTC
TRBJ2-3 TRBV7-2 few . CASSLAGRSTDTQYF TGTGCCAGCAGCTTAGCGGGCAGGAGCACAGATACGCAGTATTTT
TRBJ2-1 TRBV6-5 . . CASRGISYNEQFF TGTGCCAGCAGAGGGATCTCCTACAATGAGCAGTTCTTC
TRBJ2-1 TRBV18 . TRBD1 CASSLRDRVDEQFF TGTGCCAGCTCACTCCGGGACAGGGTCGATGAGCAGTTCTTC
TRBJ2-5 TRBV11-1 . TRBD2 CASSLAVGAGGQETQYF TGTGCCAGCAGCTTAGCGGTCGGAGCGGGAGGTCAAGAGACCCAGTACTTC
TRBJ1-2 TRBV19 once . CASSLNYGYTF TGTGCCAGTAGCCTTAACTATGGCTACACCTTC
TRBJ2-7 TRBV6-1 . . CASSGAGTGSYEQYF TGTGCCAGCAGTGGAGCCGGGACCGGTTCCTACGAGCAGTACTTC
TRBJ2-7 TRBV6-1 few TRBD1 CASSTAGQGIYEQYF TGTGCCAGCAGTACAGCGGGACAGGGCATCTACGAGCAGTACTTC
TRBJ1-6 TRBV19 . . CASSKNRASSYNSPLHF TGTGCCAGTAGTAAAAACAGGGCGAGCTCCTATAATTCACCCCTCCACTTT
TRBJ1-5 TRBV25-1 . . CASRGGNQPQHF TGTGCCAGCAGAGGTGGCAATCAGCCCCAGCATTTT
TRBJ1-1 TRBV27 medium-sized . CASSLGPAMNTEAFF TGTGCCAGCAGTTTGGGACCGGCGATGAACACTGAAGCTTTCTTT
TRBJ2-5 TRBV2 . TRBD2 CASGTLAGVETQYF TGTGCCAGCGGTACACTAGCGGGAGTGGAGACCCAGTACTTC
TRBJ1-1 TRBV5-1 . . CASSLGRVNTEAFF TGCGCCAGCAGCTTGGGCAGGGTAAACACTGAAGCTTTCTTT
TRBJ2-1 TRBV11-3 . TRBD2 CASSLDVSGTENEQFF TGTGCCAGCAGCTTAGATGTTAGCGGGACGGAGAATGAGCAGTTCTTC
TRBJ1-4 TRBV5-1 . . CASSSGPKLFF TGCGCCAGCAGCTCCGGACCCAAACTGTTTTTT